This TCR beta chain was sequenced during a study of cytomegalovirus exposure and HLA in healthy donors. The study's findings and limits: In a later analysis, HLA-associated TCR beta chains were more clonally expanded than equally common others. Later on, an analysis showed TCR association rates differing by HLA locus, with DRB1 the most and HLA-C the fewest.

Vbeta (60) and Jbeta (13) primers were used in the PCR. Per the original methods: There were around 80 million unique TCR beta chains by a later count, and approximately 10 million of them were shared. Libraries were prepared by immunoSEQ multiplex PCR; TCRdb keeps only in-frame clonotypes and omits some of them. Clonal size and the V and J genes are those of that table, whereas D and trimming came from the DNA. The sample lists about 160,000 clones; 80% to 85% were seen once. Germline V gene data show CDR1 as PRHDT and CDR2 as FYEKMQ (reference sequence). The CDR3 extends over 20 amino acids. V gave up 4 bases and J gave up 0 bases; unmatched junction bases: 17. Regarding this clone: Its specificity is unknown.

Everyone who donated was a healthy bone marrow donor. The TCR sequence derives from a man between 18 and 35 years old in good health and CMV-seronegative. The chain links TRBV13 to TRBJ2-2; TRBD2 matches at 7 bases. The sample consisted of PBMCs. The CDR3: CASSSTWASGNRANTGELFF. In nucleotides, the CDR3 is TGTGCCAGCAGCTCCACCTGGGCTAGCGGAAATCGTGCGAACACCGGGGAGCTGTTTTTT.